The text below deals with one T cell receptor (beta chain). The antigen is not known. The treatment is: randomized to nivolumab then ipilimumab (arm A) or the reverse (arm B). None of the patients previously received DNA-damaging chemotherapy. Germline CDR1 is KGHSH and CDR2 is LQKENI. The V end was cut by 0 bases, the J end by 2 bases, with 10 bases between. The CDR3 length is 15 residues. The sample comes from a study of sequential checkpoint blockade in melanoma. For the study at large: First-line arms were nivolumab then ipilimumab, or the reverse, randomized 1:1. DNA from 91 pretreatment tumor samples underwent TCRβ immunosequencing.

The study's findings and limits: T-cell fraction and clonality followed PD-L1 and CD8+ counts, not mutational load.

The assay was immunoSEQ multiplex PCR, and TCRdb's table has in-frame clones only and misses some. The sample comprises about 9,300 clones, 27% of which are singletons, and under 25% rests with the top ten. Sequencing was performed on tumor tissue (inferred from file names), taken from a patient given nivolumab and ipilimumab in sequence. The chain combines TRBV18 with TRBJ1-1; weak D call: TRBD1 (6 bases). This clonotype was sampled from a human donor with melanoma. The CDR3 protein is CASSPPLDRNTEAFF. CDR3 nucleotides: TGTGCCAGCTCACCACCGTTGGACAGAAACACTGAAGCTTTCTTT.